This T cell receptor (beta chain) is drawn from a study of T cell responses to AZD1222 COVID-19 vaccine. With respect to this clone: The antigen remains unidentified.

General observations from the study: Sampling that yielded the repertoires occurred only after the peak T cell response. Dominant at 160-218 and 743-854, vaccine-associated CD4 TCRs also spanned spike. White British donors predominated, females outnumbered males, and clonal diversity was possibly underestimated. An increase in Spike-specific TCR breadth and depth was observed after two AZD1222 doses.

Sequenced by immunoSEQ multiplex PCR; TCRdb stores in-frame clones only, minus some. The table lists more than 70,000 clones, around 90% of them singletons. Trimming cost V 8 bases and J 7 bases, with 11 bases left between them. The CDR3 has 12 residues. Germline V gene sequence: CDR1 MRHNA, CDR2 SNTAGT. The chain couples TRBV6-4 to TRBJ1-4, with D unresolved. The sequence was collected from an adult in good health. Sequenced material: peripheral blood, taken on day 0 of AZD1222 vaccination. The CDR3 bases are TGTGCCAGCCCCTCCGAGAGTGAAAAACTGTTTTTT. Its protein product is CASPSESEKLFF.